This T cell receptor beta chain comes out of a study of T cell responses to AZD1222 COVID-19 vaccine. Across the whole study: Second-dose groups at about 4 or about 12 weeks were pooled. Study results and limitations: Samples come after the peak T cell response, not at day 14. A mostly white British donor set with more females was recruited, and clonal diversity was possibly underestimated. When two AZD1222 doses had been given, Spike-specific TCR breadth and depth rose.

V was pared by 0 bases and J by 1 base, with 9 bases between. The germline V gene encodes CDR1 GTSNPN and CDR2 SVGIG (reference sequence). The CDR3 extends over 14 amino acids. About this clone itself: Its antigen is undetermined.

Sequenced by immunoSEQ multiplex PCR; TCRdb stores in-frame clones only, minus some. This table holds approximately 30,000 clones, 78% found once. This clonotype was obtained from an adult in good health. The genes are TRBV30 and TRBJ1-1; D call uncertain. The specimen comprised peripheral blood, sampled on day 0 of AZD1222 vaccination. This CDR3 is CAWSVPPENTEAFF. Written as DNA, the CDR3 is TGTGCCTGGAGTGTACCGCCAGAGAACACTGAAGCTTTCTTT.